This TCR beta chain was retrieved from a study of T cell responses to AZD1222 COVID-19 vaccine. Looking at the study overall: Recipients boosted at about 4 weeks or about 12 weeks are pooled.

The table came from immunoSEQ multiplex PCR; TCRdb's copy has only in-frame clones and leaves some out. Among about 120,000 clones, 87% were seen once, and the ten largest hold about 10%. For this clone: The antigen is not known.

This CDR3 has 15 residues. The V end lost 6 bases, the J end lost 4 bases, and 18 bases lay between the germline ends. Looked up from germline, CDR1 is LNHDA and CDR2 is SQIVND (reference sequence). Study conclusions and caveats: Baseline antibody screening turned up just a handful of seropositive AZD1222 recipients. Most donors were white British, females outnumbered males, and clonal diversity was possibly underestimated.

The chain is built from TRBV19 and TRBJ1-1; D ambiguous. The receptor comes from an adult in good health. The sequenced sample was peripheral blood, obtained on day 0 of AZD1222 vaccination. CDR3 sequence: CASSLDTIVSTEAFF. CDR3 DNA: TGTGCCAGTAGCCTGGATACGATCGTAAGCACTGAAGCTTTCTTT.